Described below is a single T cell receptor beta chain sequence and its context. Methods used by the authors: The assay estimated nucleated cells by amplifying reference gene primers. The repertoire was sequenced with immunoSEQ multiplex PCR; TCRdb's copy has only in-frame clones and lacks some. V, J and clone size derive from that table, while D and trimming were established from the DNA sequence. The sample lists a few hundred thousand clones, about 82% occurring once. The CDR3 is made up of 14 amino acids. V shed 0 bases and J 5 bases; nucleotides not matched to a gene: 2. From germline, CDR1 is SGHTS and CDR2 YDEGEE. The data originate from a study of blood T cell repertoires in COVID-19.

Sequencing was done on a sample of peripheral blood. This receptor was taken from a woman aged 50 to 65 with acute or convalescent COVID-19. The chain joins TRBV5-8 to TRBJ1-2; TRBD1 matches 9 bases. The CDR3, as DNA: TGTGCCAGCAGCTTGGACAGGGGGCAGTATGGCTACACCTTC. It specifies CASSLDRGQYGYTF.